Each of the 24 T cell receptor beta chains below was sequenced from the same sample in a study of tumor and adjacent non-tumor tissue in lung cancer (dated by TCRdb to the late 2010s). The library came from multiplex PCR. TCRdb lists the instrument as Illumina HiSeq 2500. TCRbeta libraries were constructed through three rounds of nested PCR with primers (Table S4) according to protocols modified from ARM-PCR. The public reads were run again by TCRdb, first through fastp at Q25 and then through MiXCR, and only productive beta chains were kept. Here each entry gathers all rows of one CDR3 protein and keeps the most common genes and DNA. Present in this sample are some 120,000 distinct CDR3 sequences, roughly 67% of which were seen just once. The ten largest clones capture roughly 13% of the sample. RNA was extracted from bulk unsorted tissue and checked for quality with a NanoDrop ND-1000 and an Agilent 2100.

Sequenced: lung tumor tissue. Receptor source: a man younger than 45 with non-small cell lung cancer.

Comments on this clonotype: This may be a read error, as it is one base from a much larger clone. The chain is built from TRBV5-4 and TRBJ1-1, with 8 bases matching TRBD1. CDR3 size: 14 residues. Germline assignment: CDR1 SGHNT and CDR2 YYREEE (reference sequence). CDR3 residues: CASSHGTGITKAFF. The CDR3 DNA reads as TGTGCCAGCAGCCATGGGACAGGCATCACTAAAGCTTTCTTT.

CDR3: CASSDSTGGNEQFF. The CDR3 DNA reads TGTGCCAGCAGTGACTCGACAGGGGGCAATGAGCAGTTCTTC. This chain links TRBV6-4 with TRBJ2-1, with TRBD1 matching 9 bases. The CDR3 spans 14 residues. CDR1 MRHNA and CDR2 SNTAGT come from the germline V gene. After removal of 0 bases from V and 6 bases from J, the junction contained 0 bases not matched to a gene.

V usage is TRBV11-3 and J usage is TRBJ2-1; D is ambiguous. The V end was cut by 5 bases, the J end by 5 bases, with 7 bases between. Per the germline V gene, CDR1 is SGHNT and CDR2 is YENEEA. The CDR3 totals 12 residues. This chain's CDR3 is CASSDRHNEQFF. The CDR3 DNA sequence: TGTGCCAGCAGCGACCGACACAATGAGCAGTTCTTC.

V gene TRBV10-3 combines with J gene TRBJ1-1; weak D call: TRBD1 (6 bases). V lost 2 bases and J 8 bases, leaving 15 bases between the germline ends. The CDR3 loop spans 14 amino acids. CDR1 and CDR2 (germline): ENHRY, SYGVKD. CDR3 in DNA: TGTGCCATCAGTGAGGGGGGGGGGCTAATCGAAGCTTTCTTT. Its translation: CAISEGGGLIEAFF.

Points on this clonotype: At one end the junction does not follow the germline gene, possibly because of a read error. DNA of the CDR3: TGTGCCAGCAGTGGGGGACAGGGTTCCTACGACCAGTACTTC. The encoded protein is CASSGGQGSYDQYF. The gene calls are TRBV12-3 or TRBV12-4 and TRBJ2-7, with 9 bases fitting TRBD1. The CDR3 consists of 14 residues.

The gene calls are TRBV5-1 and TRBJ1-2; 8 bases line up with TRBD1. Looked up from germline, CDR1 is SGHRS and CDR2 is YFSETQ. CDR3 length: 14 residues. The ends lost 2 bases at V and 4 bases at J; junction bases unmatched: 4. CDR3 nucleotides: TGCGCCAGCAGCTTCGGGACAGGTGTCTATGGCTACACCTTC. Its protein is CASSFGTGVYGYTF.

The genes are TRBV12-3 or TRBV12-4 and TRBJ2-7; D perhaps matches TRBD2 (5 bases). The V gene lost 7 bases and the J gene lost 2 bases, with 15 bases spanning the gap. The CDR3 consists of 14 residues. Written as DNA, the CDR3 is TGTGCCAGCAAGATGGACTGGGCGGCCTACGAGCAGTACTTC. It yields the protein CASKMDWAAYEQYF.

A remark on this clonotype: Sequence at one end of the junction differs from germline and may be a read error. The DNA of the CDR3 is TGCGCCATCAGCCAGGAGGTAGGCGACGTAAACTATGGCTACACCTTC. Its protein product is CAISQEVGDVNYGYTF. This sequence joins TRBV4-1 and TRBJ1-2; D is undetermined. Germline V CDR1 and CDR2: MGHRA, YSYEKL. The CDR3 length is 16 residues.

This clonotype showed up many times. The rearrangement uses TRBV20-1 and TRBJ2-3; 7 nucleotides line up with TRBD2. The V gene end was trimmed by 6 bases and the J gene end by 4 bases; junction bases not matched to a gene: 13. The CDR3 spans 15 residues. Germline CDR1 and CDR2: DFQATT and SNEGSKA (reference sequence). CDR3 DNA sequence: TGCAGTGCCCACCTGGCGGCGGGGGTCTCAGATACGCAGTATTTT. Its protein product is CSAHLAAGVSDTQYF.

On this clonotype: An end of the junction does not agree with germline; a read error may underlie this. V usage is TRBV20-1 and J usage is TRBJ1-6; D is perhaps TRBD1 (6 bases). Germline values: CDR1 DFQATT, CDR2 SNEGSKA (reference sequence). The length of the CDR3 is 14 residues. CDR3 in amino acids: CSTRSQGLNSPLHF. The DNA for the CDR3 is TGCAGTACTAGATCACAGGGTCTGAATTCACCCCTCCACTTT.

This clonotype was detected once. The V gene is TRBV6-5, the J gene TRBJ1-2, with D hard to call. Germline lookup yields CDR1 MNHEY and CDR2 SVGAGI. This CDR3 has 15 residues. V lost 0 bases and J 13 bases, leaving 21 bases between the germline ends. The CDR3 DNA is TGTGCCAGCAGTTACTCGAGTGGAGGGAACTATGGCCGCACCTTC. Protein sequence: CASSYSSGGNYGRTF.

This clonotype appeared many times. The chain joins TRBV7-9 to TRBJ2-2; TRBD2 agrees at 7 bases. The CDR3 sequence is 16 residues long. Germline values: CDR1 SEHNR, CDR2 FQNEAQ (reference sequence). The J segment lost 4 bases and the V segment lost 5 bases, leaving 10 bases of the junction unmatched. The CDR3 reads CASSPRRGGSTGELFF. CDR3 coding DNA: TGTGCCAGCAGCCCTAGGCGGGGCGGGAGCACCGGGGAGCTGTTTTTT.

Worth noting for this clonotype: Compared with germline, one end of the junction differs, possibly owing to a read error. The chain has TRBV30 and TRBJ1-4; perhaps TRBD1 as D (5 bases). Germline CDR1 is GTSNPN and CDR2 is SVGIG (reference sequence). The CDR3 extends over 14 amino acids. This chain's CDR3 is CARSRLGANEKLFF. The CDR3 DNA follows: TGTGCCCGGAGCCGATTGGGGGCTAATGAAAAACTGTTTTTT.

This clonotype was counted at least ten times. The CDR3 sequence: CASSYRTGGYGYTF. Written as DNA, the CDR3 is TGTGCCAGCAGTTACAGAACGGGAGGGTATGGCTACACCTTC. The chain combines TRBV6-2 or TRBV6-3 with TRBJ1-2; unclear D gene. The CDR3 consists of 14 residues. Germline lookup yields CDR1 MNHEY and CDR2 SVGEGT. V was pared by 2 bases and J by 5 bases, with 12 bases between.

The rearrangement uses TRBV19 and TRBJ2-1; D is undetermined. Germline-derived CDR1 and CDR2 are LNHDA and SQIVND (reference sequence). V was clipped by 9 bases and J by 0 bases, with 15 bases between them. The CDR3 covers 15 residues. CDR3 nucleotides: TGTGCCAGCACCACAGACCGATACTCCTACAATGAGCAGTTCTTC. Translation gives CASTTDRYSYNEQFF.

With regard to this clonotype: Being one base from a much bigger clone, this may be a read error. The chain recombines TRBV4-2 with TRBJ1-1, with TRBD1 as a possible D gene (6 bases). From germline, CDR1 is LGHNA and CDR2 YNFKEQ. This CDR3 has 15 residues. Trimming took off 4 bases at V and 1 base at J, with 13 bases between the two ends. CDR3 loop: CASSREGGKNTEAFF. In DNA form, the CDR3 reads TGTGCCAGCAGCCGAGAGGGGGGTAAGAACACTGAAGCTTTCTTT.

Remarks on this clonotype: Given a much more abundant clone one base away, this may be a read error. This chain links TRBV6-6 with TRBJ2-3, with 9 bases lining up with TRBD2. CDR1 is MNHNY and CDR2 is SVGAGI in the germline V gene (reference sequence). CDR3 size: 15 residues. CDR3 protein: CGSSYASGGTDTQYF. The CDR3 nucleotides read TGTGGCAGCAGTTACGCTAGCGGGGGCACAGATACGCAGTATTTT.

This clonotype appeared a single time. One end of the junction varies from germline; a read error may be responsible. The CDR3, as DNA: TGTACCAGCAGTTACAACCCCGATACGCAGTATTTT. Translated: CTSSYNPDTQYF. The V call is TRBV6-5, the J call TRBJ2-3, with unresolved D. CDR1 is MNHEY, CDR2 SVGAGI, per germline. CDR3 length: 12 residues.

Comments on this clonotype: With a much larger clone just one base away, this may be a read error. The rearrangement joins TRBV4-1 to TRBJ2-1, with unresolved D. The germline gives CDR1 MGHRA, CDR2 YSYEKL. This CDR3 has 16 residues. V was cut by 0 bases and J by 0 bases, with 9 bases left in between. CDR3 DNA: TGCGCCAGCAGCCAAGAACGACATAACTCCTACAATGAGCAGTTCTTC. Translating gives CASSQERHNSYNEQFF.

A remark on this clonotype: A much larger clone lies a single base off, so this may be a read error. The chain has TRBV6-1 and TRBJ2-3, with D possibly being TRBD1 or TRBD2 (6 bases each). Between the trimmed V and J ends, which lost 4 bases and 4 bases, there was a span of 12 bases. The CDR3 consists of 14 residues. Germline V gene sequence: CDR1 MNHNS, CDR2 SASEGT. This CDR3 reads CASSGGRGPDTQYF. CDR3 bases: TGTGCCAGCAGTGGGGGACGGGGGCCAGATACGCAGTATTTT.

Points on this clonotype: Sequence at one end of the junction differs from germline and may be a read error. The chain joins TRBV12-3 or TRBV12-4 to TRBJ1-1, with a possible D match to TRBD1 (6 bases). The CDR3 spans 14 residues. This CDR3 reads CASKKDRLNTETVF. The CDR3 DNA reads TGTGCCAGCAAAAAGGACAGATTGAACACTGAAACTGTCTTT.

About this clonotype: Possible read error: a much larger clone is one base away. The V gene is TRBV4-3, the J gene TRBJ2-5, with TRBD1 as a possible D gene (6 bases). This CDR3 is built from 12 residues. Germline CDR1 is LGHNA and CDR2 is YSLEER. The CDR3 region is CVSSQEGGTQYF. Here the CDR3 DNA reads TGCGTCAGCAGCCAAGAAGGGGGGACCCAGTACTTC.

Comment on this clonotype: A much larger clone lies one base from this, so it may be a read error. The chain carries TRBV20-1 and TRBJ1-6, with 8 nucleotides matching TRBD1. CDR3 length equals 13 residues. Trimming removed 5 bases from V and 6 bases from J; junction bases left unmatched: 3. CDR1 DFQATT and CDR2 SNEGSKA come from the germline V gene (reference sequence). CDR3 DNA: TGCAGTGCTCGGGACAGGTCTAATTCACCCCTCCACTTT. Translating gives CSARDRSNSPLHF.

The genes are TRBV10-3 and TRBJ2-1; D possibly uses TRBD1 or TRBD2 (5 bases each). Germline loops: CDR1 ENHRY, CDR2 SYGVKD. The CDR3 spans 17 residues. The V gene lost 10 bases and the J gene lost 1 base, with 23 bases spanning the gap. CDR3 loop: CATKKWGGQESYNEQFF. CDR3 nucleotides: TGTGCCACTAAAAAGTGGGGCGGGCAGGAATCCTACAATGAGCAGTTCTTC.